This T cell receptor (beta chain) is from a study of radiation and T cells in renal cell carcinoma. TCRdb keeps only in-frame clones here, not all; method: immunoSEQ multiplex PCR. The table records 150,000 or so clones, about 87% of them present only once. This clone showed up just a few times. Its antigen is not identified. Within the sample, other DNA sequences also encode this same CDR3. V gave up 2 bases and J gave up 5 bases; unmatched junction bases: 4. In germline, CDR1 is SGHTA, CDR2 FQGNSA. CDR3 length equals 14 residues. General study results and limits: No pretreatment tumor biopsies were available for baseline clonotypes.

Time point specified: blood 4 weeks post-SBRT, at nephrectomy. Treatment denoted: 15 Gy SBRT to primary tumor, nephrectomy 4 weeks later. Nephrectomy followed 15 Gy stereotactic body radiation by 4 weeks. Sample: blood, taken from a patient whose treatment included radiotherapy and nephrectomy. J is TRBJ2-3 and V is TRBV7-2; TRBD2 agrees at 7 bases. This sequence was found in a woman aged 50 to 60 with renal cell carcinoma. For the CDR3, the DNA is TGTGCCAGCAGCTTACTATCGGGAGGAGATACGCAGTATTTT. Protein sequence: CASSLLSGGDTQYF.